One sample yielded the 26 T cell receptor beta chains listed below, sequenced in a study of cytotoxic CD8 clonotypes in ibrutinib-treated CLL (dated by TCRdb to about 2021). Library preparation was by the immunoSEQ multiplex PCR assay. The clones in this table, taken by TCRdb from immuneACCESS, are in-frame only. Not every clone is retained; where verified, under half of the shortfall comes from an unresolved V gene, and the cause of the rest is unknown. Recorded for this sample are about 25,000 clones; around 85% of them occurred a single time. Approximately 8.2% of the sample goes to the ten largest clones. This sample's time point label indicates: around 25 months on ibrutinib. Source: PBMCs, taken after 24 months of ibrutinib treatment. These receptors were collected from a human donor with chronic lymphocytic leukemia.

V and J are TRBV6-6 and TRBJ2-5; D not resolved. In germline, CDR1 is MNHNY, CDR2 SVGAGI (reference sequence). The CDR3 covers 10 residues. Trimming shortened V by 8 bases and J by 4 bases, and 5 bases separated the two germline ends. The CDR3: CASASETQYF. In DNA form, the CDR3 reads TGTGCCAGCGCGTCAGAGACCCAGTACTTC.

J is TRBJ2-3 and V is TRBV11-2; TRBD2 might be the D (6 bases). Per germline, CDR1 SGHAT and CDR2 FQNNGV. This CDR3 spans 14 amino acids. Trimming stripped 5 bases from V and 5 bases from J, with 14 bases between. This CDR3 reads CASSPTAGIDTQYF. The DNA of the CDR3 is TGTGCCAGCAGCCCTACCGCGGGAATAGATACGCAGTATTTT.

The V and J genes are TRBV5-1 and TRBJ1-1; perhaps TRBD1 as D (5 bases). V was shortened by 4 bases and J by 2 bases, with 27 bases between the two germline ends. Germline CDR1 and CDR2: SGHRS and YFSETQ. The CDR3 has 19 residues. The CDR3 DNA sequence: TGCGCCAGCAGCCAACCCGCCGGGGCAGGGCTTACCATTAACACTGAAGCTTTCTTT. It codes for CASSQPAGAGLTINTEAFF. Supplemented by reference TRBV5-1 and TRBJ1-1, the full variable domain reads KAGVTQTPRYLIKTRGQQVTLSCSPISGHRSVSWYQQTPGQGLQFLFEYFSETQRNKGNFPGRFSGRQFSNSRSEMNVSTLELGDSALYLCASSQPAGAGLTINTEAFFGQGTRLTVV.

With regard to this clone: A junction boundary mismatches the germline segment, possibly from a read error. This sequence joins TRBV19 and TRBJ2-7; TRBD1 matches 7 bases. The CDR3 loop spans 10 amino acids. Germline lookup yields CDR1 LNHDA and CDR2 SQIVND (reference sequence). CDR3 bases: TGCGACAGGGCCTCCTACGAGCAGTACTTC. Its translation is CDRASYEQYF.

The chain employs TRBV25-1 and TRBJ1-1; no clear D. The V gene lost 1 base and the J gene lost 1 base, with 10 bases spanning the gap. CDR3 length equals 15 residues. Germline CDR1 and CDR2: MGHDK and SYGVNS. CDR3 amino acids: CASSESIAGNTEAFF. DNA for the CDR3: TGTGCCAGCAGTGAATCGATAGCGGGGAACACTGAAGCTTTCTTT.

V and J are TRBV4-1 and TRBJ2-2, with D maybe TRBD2 (6 bases). Trimming took off 1 base at V and 1 base at J, with 13 bases between the two ends. The CDR3 has 17 amino acids. Germline V lookup: CDR1 MGHRA, CDR2 YSYEKL. DNA for the CDR3: TGCGCCAGCAGCCAAGTCGGCCTAGCGAGGAACACCGGGGAGCTGTTTTTT. It codes for CASSQVGLARNTGELFF.

V is TRBV15 and J is TRBJ1-5; maybe TRBD1 (5 bases). Germline lookup yields CDR1 LNHNV and CDR2 YYDKDF (reference sequence). V was trimmed by 3 bases and J by 3 bases, leaving 12 bases between them. This CDR3 has 15 amino acids. The CDR3: CATSSGGDPNQPQHF. As DNA, the CDR3 is TGTGCCACCAGCAGTGGAGGGGATCCCAATCAGCCCCAGCATTTT.

As for this clone: Mismatch with germline at one junction end may stem from a read error. This chain uses TRBV7-7 with TRBJ2-5; TRBD2 matches at 7 bases. Germline CDR1 SSHAT, CDR2 FNYEAQ (reference sequence). The CDR3 runs to 13 residues. In DNA form, the CDR3 reads TGTGCTAGCAGCTTTGGGGGAGGGGAGACCCAGTACTTC. Its protein is CASSFGGGETQYF.

This sequence joins TRBV9 and TRBJ1-1; D is undetermined. Germline V gene lookup returns CDR1 SGDLS and CDR2 YYNGEE. V was trimmed by 6 bases and J by 5 bases, leaving 17 bases between them. CDR3 length: 14 amino acids. CDR3 residues: CASTKAGGGTEAFF. The CDR3 region has the DNA TGTGCCAGCACCAAGGCGGGTGGAGGGACTGAAGCTTTCTTT. Full variable domain (remainder filled in from reference TRBV9 and TRBJ1-1): DSGVTQTPKHLITATGQRVTLRCSPRSGDLSVYWYQQSLDQGLQFLIQYYNGEERAKGNILERFSAQQFPDLHSELNLSSLELGDSALYFCASTKAGGGTEAFFGQGTRLTVV.

V and J are TRBV5-1 and TRBJ2-7; TRBD1 agrees at 7 bases. Germline V gene sequence: CDR1 SGHRS, CDR2 YFSETQ. There are 15 residues in the CDR3. V gave up 4 bases and J gave up 6 bases; unmatched junction bases: 13. The CDR3 reads CASSKVGDRALEQYF. DNA for the CDR3: TGCGCCAGCAGCAAAGTAGGTGACAGGGCTCTCGAGCAGTACTTC.

This clone was seen a single time. This rearrangement joins TRBV5-1 to TRBJ1-4; TRBD1 is a possible D gene (6 bases). V gave up 4 bases and J gave up 4 bases, with 14 bases separating them. Germline-derived CDR1 and CDR2 are SGHRS and YFSETQ. CDR3 length equals 15 residues. The CDR3 DNA reads as TGCGCCAGCAGCCGCCGAGGGGGGCATAATGAAAAACTGTTTTTT. It translates to CASSRRGGHNEKLFF.

The V call is TRBV9, the J call TRBJ2-3, with D perhaps TRBD2 (6 bases). The germline V and J ends were trimmed by 3 bases and 3 bases, with 11 bases remaining between them. CDR1 SGDLS and CDR2 YYNGEE come from the germline V gene. The CDR3 has 14 amino acids. DNA of the CDR3: TGTGCCAGCAGCGGGGCGGGGTCAACAGATACGCAGTATTTT. It translates to CASSGAGSTDTQYF.

This chain uses TRBV27 with TRBJ1-6; 8 bases fit TRBD1. CDR3 length equals 14 residues. Trimming at V came to 5 bases and at J to 7 bases, leaving 4 bases not matched to a gene. Germline V CDR1 and CDR2: MNHEY, SMNVEV (reference sequence). The CDR3 sequence: CASSKDRDNSPLHF. In DNA, the CDR3 is TGTGCCAGCAGTAAGGACAGGGACAATTCACCCCTCCACTTT.

The chain has TRBV19 and TRBJ2-3, with 15 positions matching TRBD2. J gave up 4 bases and V 6 bases, and 2 bases lay outside the gene matches. This CDR3 is built from 15 residues. The V gene's germline CDR1 is LNHDA and CDR2 SQIVND (reference sequence). CDR3 DNA: TGTGCCAGTAGCCGGACTAGCGGGGGGGCAGATACGCAGTATTTT. It is translated as CASSRTSGGADTQYF.

The genes are TRBV5-6 and TRBJ2-4; possible D gene TRBD1, 5 bases. The germline V gene encodes CDR1 SGHDT and CDR2 YYEEEE. This CDR3 contains 17 residues. V lost 4 bases and J lost 0, with 17 bases in between. For the CDR3, the DNA is TGTGCCAGCAGCCCTGGACAAGGCAGATTAGCCAAAAACATTCAGTACTTC. It specifies CASSPGQGRLAKNIQYF.

The V call is TRBV4-1, the J call TRBJ1-2; no clear D. The CDR3 is 15 residues long. V was pared by 8 bases and J by 4 bases, with 20 bases between. Germline CDR1 and CDR2: MGHRA and YSYEKL. The DNA for the CDR3 is TGCGCCAGCCAACCCACGGTCCGGGCGGGCTATGGCTACACCTTC. It is translated as CASQPTVRAGYGYTF.

The chain employs TRBV10-3 and TRBJ2-3; TRBD2 aligns across 10 bases. Looked up from germline, CDR1 is ENHRY and CDR2 is SYGVKD. The CDR3 covers 16 residues. With V trimmed by 6 bases and J by 4 bases, 10 bases remained unmatched. DNA of the CDR3: TGTGCCATCAGACAGGGGCTAGCGGGGGTTGCAGATACGCAGTATTTT. Encoded protein: CAIRQGLAGVADTQYF.

This clone was counted between two and nine times. The chain is built from TRBV19 and TRBJ2-1; D gene uncertain. Trimming pared 3 bases from V and 4 bases from J, leaving 4 bases between. Germline V gene lookup returns CDR1 LNHDA and CDR2 SQIVND (reference sequence). This CDR3 comprises 12 residues. CDR3 in DNA: TGTGCCAGTAGTATGGTTTACAATGAGCAGTTCTTC. Translation gives CASSMVYNEQFF.

The chain links TRBV18 to TRBJ2-5; D remains ambiguous. The CDR3 has 15 amino acids. Trimming cost V 0 bases and J 1 base, with 9 bases left between them. The germline V gene has CDR1 KGHSH and CDR2 LQKENI. CDR3 residues: CASSPPSTAQETQYF. CDR3 in DNA: TGTGCCAGCTCACCACCGTCAACGGCCCAAGAGACCCAGTACTTC.

V usage is TRBV2 and J usage is TRBJ2-1; 9 bases are a match to TRBD1. Germline CDR1 and CDR2: SNHLY and FYNNEI. The CDR3 runs 14 residues. Germline trimming cut 5 bases from V and 5 bases from J; bases unmatched to any gene: 4. CDR3 protein: CASSTRDRDNEQFF. The CDR3 DNA reads as TGTGCCAGCAGTACACGGGACAGGGACAATGAGCAGTTCTTC.

The V and J genes are TRBV28 and TRBJ1-1; a weak D match, TRBD1 (5 bases). Germline V gene data show CDR1 as MDHEN and CDR2 as SYDVKM. Trimming took 5 bases from V and 3 from J, leaving 13 bases between them. The CDR3 covers 14 residues. The CDR3, as DNA: TGTGCCAGCAGTCCAGCCGGGGCTTACACTGAAGCTTTCTTT. This sequence encodes CASSPAGAYTEAFF.

This clone showed up just once. The chain combines TRBV27 with TRBJ2-7, with 10 bases lining up with TRBD2. The germline CDR1 and CDR2 sequences are MNHEY and SMNVEV (reference sequence). CDR3 length equals 17 residues. J gave up 4 bases and V 5 bases, and 14 bases lay outside the gene matches. The CDR3 is CASSRRSGTSASYEQYF. CDR3 DNA sequence: TGTGCCAGCAGTAGAAGATCCGGGACTAGCGCCTCTTACGAGCAGTACTTC.

The V call is TRBV11-3, the J call TRBJ2-2; TRBD2 aligns across 8 bases. The J segment lost 5 bases and the V segment lost 6 bases, leaving 14 bases of the junction unmatched. Looked up from germline, CDR1 is SGHNT and CDR2 is YENEEA. This CDR3 has 17 residues. CDR3 protein: CASSSGAVAGPTGELFF. The CDR3 DNA reads as TGTGCCAGCAGTTCCGGGGCTGTAGCGGGGCCTACCGGGGAGCTGTTTTTT.

The chain has TRBV7-2 and TRBJ2-7, with no clear D. This CDR3 is built from 13 residues. CDR1 is SGHTA, CDR2 FQGNSA, per germline. V gave up 2 bases and J gave up 5 bases, with 10 bases separating them. The CDR3 is CASSLLQFHEQYF. The DNA for the CDR3 is TGTGCCAGCAGCTTACTACAGTTCCACGAGCAGTACTTC.

The gene calls are TRBV18 and TRBJ1-6, with TRBD1 matching over 9 bases. This CDR3 has 15 amino acids. Per the germline V gene, CDR1 is KGHSH and CDR2 is LQKENI. V shed 2 bases and J 8 bases; nucleotides not matched to a gene: 4. As DNA, the CDR3 is TGTGCCAGCTCACCATCTGGGGACAGGGATTCACCCCTCCACTTT. Translating it yields CASSPSGDRDSPLHF.

This clone has a single count. V is TRBV2 and J is TRBJ2-1, with D tentatively TRBD1 (6 bases). The V gene lost 4 bases and the J gene lost 3 bases, with 16 bases spanning the gap. Germline CDR1 and CDR2: SNHLY and FYNNEI. The CDR3 covers 16 residues. The DNA for the CDR3 is TGTGCCAGCAGTGTAACCCGGGACATGAACTACAATGAGCAGTTCTTC. Residues: CASSVTRDMNYNEQFF.